This T cell receptor beta chain was identified during a study of cytomegalovirus exposure and HLA in healthy donors. The CDR3 length is 14 residues. Germline loops: CDR1 SGHAT, CDR2 FQNNGV. V shed 7 bases, J shed 1 base, and the junction held 6 bases outside the gene matches. With respect to this clone: As yet, its antigen is unknown.

Both 60 Vbeta primers and 13 Jbeta primers went into the PCR. Profiling relied on immunoSEQ multiplex PCR, and the TCRdb table lists in-frame clones only, not all of them. The sample has roughly 50,000 clones, approximately 77% seen once. Study-wide findings and caveats: For presence/absence analyses, sequencing depth was assumed to be roughly uniform across donors. Of the V segments, some could not be distinguished, including TRBV6-2 and TRBV6-3, and were excluded. The study recorded about 160 TCR beta chains that were cytomegalovirus-associated.

This rearrangement joins TRBV11-2 to TRBJ2-5, with 7 bases that match TRBD1. The sequencing input was PBMCs. The source is a woman between 18 and 29 years old in good health and CMV-seronegative. As DNA, the CDR3 is TGTGCCAGCAAAAAGGACAGGATCCAAGAGACCCAGTACTTC. This codes for CASKKDRIQETQYF.